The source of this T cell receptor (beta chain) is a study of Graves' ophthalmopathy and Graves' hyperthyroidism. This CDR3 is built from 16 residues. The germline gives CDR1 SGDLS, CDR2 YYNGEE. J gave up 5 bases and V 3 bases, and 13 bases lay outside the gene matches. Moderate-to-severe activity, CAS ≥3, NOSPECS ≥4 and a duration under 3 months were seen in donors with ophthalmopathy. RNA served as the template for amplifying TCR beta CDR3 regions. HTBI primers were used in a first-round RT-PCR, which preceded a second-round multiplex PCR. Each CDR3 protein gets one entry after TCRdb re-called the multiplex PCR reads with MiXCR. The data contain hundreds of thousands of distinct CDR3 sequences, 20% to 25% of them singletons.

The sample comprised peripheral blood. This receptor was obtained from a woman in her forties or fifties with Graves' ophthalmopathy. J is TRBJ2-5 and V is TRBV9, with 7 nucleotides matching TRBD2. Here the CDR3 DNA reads TGTGCCAGCAGCGAAACGGGGGGAGGGCCGGGTGAGACCCAGTACTTC. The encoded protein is CASSETGGGPGETQYF.